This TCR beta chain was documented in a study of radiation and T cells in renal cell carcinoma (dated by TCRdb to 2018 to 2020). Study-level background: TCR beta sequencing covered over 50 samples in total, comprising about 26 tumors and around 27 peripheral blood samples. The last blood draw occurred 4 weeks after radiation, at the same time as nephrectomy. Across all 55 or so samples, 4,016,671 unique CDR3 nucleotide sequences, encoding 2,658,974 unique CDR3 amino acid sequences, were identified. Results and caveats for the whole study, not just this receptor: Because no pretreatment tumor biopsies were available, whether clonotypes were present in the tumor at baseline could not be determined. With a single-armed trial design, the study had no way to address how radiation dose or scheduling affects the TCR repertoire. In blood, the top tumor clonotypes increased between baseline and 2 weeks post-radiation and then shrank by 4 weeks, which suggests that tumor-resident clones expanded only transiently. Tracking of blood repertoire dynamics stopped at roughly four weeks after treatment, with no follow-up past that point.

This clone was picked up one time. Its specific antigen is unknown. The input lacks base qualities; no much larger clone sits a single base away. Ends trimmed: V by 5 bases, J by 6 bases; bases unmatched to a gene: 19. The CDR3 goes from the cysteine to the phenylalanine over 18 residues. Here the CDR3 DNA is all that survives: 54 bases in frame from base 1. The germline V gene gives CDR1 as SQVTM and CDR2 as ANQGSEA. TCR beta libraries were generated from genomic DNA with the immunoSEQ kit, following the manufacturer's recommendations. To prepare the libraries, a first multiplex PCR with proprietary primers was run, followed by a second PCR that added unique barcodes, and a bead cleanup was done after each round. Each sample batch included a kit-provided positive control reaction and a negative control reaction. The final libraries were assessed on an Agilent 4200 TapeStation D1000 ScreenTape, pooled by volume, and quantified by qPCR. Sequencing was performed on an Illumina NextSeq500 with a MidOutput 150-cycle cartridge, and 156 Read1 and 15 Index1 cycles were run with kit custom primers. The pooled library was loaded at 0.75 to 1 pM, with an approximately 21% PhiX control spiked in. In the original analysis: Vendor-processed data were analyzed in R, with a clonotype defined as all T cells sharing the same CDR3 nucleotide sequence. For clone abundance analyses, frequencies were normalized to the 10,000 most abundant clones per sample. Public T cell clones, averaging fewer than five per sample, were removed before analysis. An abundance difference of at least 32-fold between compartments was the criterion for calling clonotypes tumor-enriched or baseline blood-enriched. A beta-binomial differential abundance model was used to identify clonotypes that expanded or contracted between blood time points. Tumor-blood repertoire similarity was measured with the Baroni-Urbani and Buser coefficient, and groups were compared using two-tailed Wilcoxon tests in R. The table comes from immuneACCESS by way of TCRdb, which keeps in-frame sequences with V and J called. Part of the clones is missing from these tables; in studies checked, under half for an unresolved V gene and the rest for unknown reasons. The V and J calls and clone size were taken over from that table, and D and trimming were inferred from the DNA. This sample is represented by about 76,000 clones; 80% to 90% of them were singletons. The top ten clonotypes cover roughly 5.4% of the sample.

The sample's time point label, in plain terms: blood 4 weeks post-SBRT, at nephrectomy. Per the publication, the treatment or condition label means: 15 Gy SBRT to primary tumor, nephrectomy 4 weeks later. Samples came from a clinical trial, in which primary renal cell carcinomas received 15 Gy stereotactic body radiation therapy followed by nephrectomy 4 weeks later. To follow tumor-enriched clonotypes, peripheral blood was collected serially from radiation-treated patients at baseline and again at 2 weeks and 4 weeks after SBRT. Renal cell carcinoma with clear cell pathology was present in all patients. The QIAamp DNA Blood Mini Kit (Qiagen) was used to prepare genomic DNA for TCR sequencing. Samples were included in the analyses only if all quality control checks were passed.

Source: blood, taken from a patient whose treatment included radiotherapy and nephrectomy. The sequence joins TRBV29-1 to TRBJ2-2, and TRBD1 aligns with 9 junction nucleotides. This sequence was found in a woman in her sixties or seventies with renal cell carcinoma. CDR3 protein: CSVFTIIPGQGVAGELFF. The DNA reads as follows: TGCAGCGTTTTCACAATAATCCCGGGACAGGGAGTCGCCGGGGAGCTGTTTTTT.